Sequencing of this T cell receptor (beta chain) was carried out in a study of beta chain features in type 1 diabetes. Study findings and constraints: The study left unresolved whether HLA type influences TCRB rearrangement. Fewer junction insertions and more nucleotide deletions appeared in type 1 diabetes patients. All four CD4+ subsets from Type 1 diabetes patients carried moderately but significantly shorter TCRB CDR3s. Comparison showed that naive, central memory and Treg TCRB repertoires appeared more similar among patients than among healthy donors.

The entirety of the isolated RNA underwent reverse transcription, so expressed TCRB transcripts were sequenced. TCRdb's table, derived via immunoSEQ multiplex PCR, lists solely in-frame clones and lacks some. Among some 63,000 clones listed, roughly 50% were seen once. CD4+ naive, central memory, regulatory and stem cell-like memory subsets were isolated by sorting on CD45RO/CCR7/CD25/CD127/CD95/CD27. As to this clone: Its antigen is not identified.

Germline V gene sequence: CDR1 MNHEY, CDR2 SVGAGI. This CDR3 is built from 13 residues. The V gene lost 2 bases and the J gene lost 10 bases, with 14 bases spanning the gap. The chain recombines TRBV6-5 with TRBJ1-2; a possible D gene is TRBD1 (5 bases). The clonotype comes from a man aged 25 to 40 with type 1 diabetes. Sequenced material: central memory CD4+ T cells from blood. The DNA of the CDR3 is TGTGCCAGCAGTTACGGGCAGCGGGGCGACTACACCTTC. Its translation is CASSYGQRGDYTF.